This T cell receptor beta chain was identified during a study of brain T cells in children with intractable seizures. This CDR3 spans 13 amino acids. The germline V and J ends were trimmed by 8 bases and 0 bases, with 8 bases remaining between them. Germline V gene sequence: CDR1 MNHEY, CDR2 SMNVEV (reference sequence). Time point reported: blood from clinic visit 5 months post-surgery; TSC patient then seizure free. Only cases whose brain tissue showed the highest T cell transcript signatures were sequenced. The method was immunoSEQ multiplex PCR; TCRdb's version includes in-frame clones alone and lacks a portion of them. The data show about 320,000 clones, with 93% seen just once and 4.5% to 7% held by the top ten.

Specimen: peripheral blood, collected 4 to 5 months after surgery. The TCR comes from a boy less than two years old with tuberous sclerosis and intractable seizures. The gene calls are TRBV27 and TRBJ2-1; the D is unclear. The CDR3 protein is CASGARSYNEQFF. CDR3 in DNA: TGTGCCAGCGGCGCCCGCTCCTACAATGAGCAGTTCTTC.